What follows are 22 T cell receptor beta chains derived from one specimen sequenced in a study of cytomegalovirus exposure and HLA in healthy donors. The PCR contained 60 Vbeta and 13 Jbeta primers. The method was immunoSEQ multiplex PCR; TCRdb's version includes in-frame clones alone and lacks a portion of them. The repertoire includes about 89,000 clones, under 85% of them detected once, and roughly 1.3% sits in the top ten. The source material was PBMCs. Receptors originate from a male donor in good health and CMV-seronegative.

The rearrangement uses TRBV12-5 and TRBJ2-2; maybe TRBD1 (5 bases). Trimming stripped 0 bases from V and 1 base from J, with 9 bases between. From germline, CDR1 is LGHNT and CDR2 FRNRAP. This CDR3 has 16 residues. The CDR3 nucleotides are TGTGCTAGTGGTTTGGTAAGAAGGGGGAACACCGGGGAGCTGTTTTTT. This encodes CASGLVRRGNTGELFF.

This clone was picked up one time. The V gene is TRBV19, the J gene TRBJ1-1; TRBD1 aligns across 7 bases. The CDR3 length is 17 residues. Germline-derived CDR1 and CDR2 are LNHDA and SQIVND (reference sequence). With 3 bases clipped from V and 6 bases from J, the junction kept 16 bases outside the gene matches. CDR3 residues: CASSMSGTVKSTAEAFF. DNA for the CDR3: TGTGCCAGTAGTATGTCCGGGACAGTTAAATCAACCGCTGAAGCTTTCTTT.

The rearrangement uses TRBV9 and TRBJ2-2; D remains ambiguous. The CDR3 length is 12 residues. Germline CDR1 SGDLS, CDR2 YYNGEE. V gave up 4 bases and J gave up 7 bases, with 8 bases separating them. In DNA, the CDR3 is TGTGCCAGCAGCCCCGCGTTCGGGGAGCTGTTTTTT. This translates into CASSPAFGELFF.

This chain uses TRBV10-3 with TRBJ2-1; 8 bases are a match to TRBD1. The CDR3 is 13 residues long. Germline-derived CDR1 and CDR2 are ENHRY and SYGVKD. V dropped 11 bases and J dropped 7; count of bases not matched to a gene: 10. The CDR3 spells CAVAGTGLNEQFF. The CDR3 nucleotides read TGTGCCGTGGCCGGGACAGGTTTAAATGAGCAGTTCTTC.

The chain is built from TRBV30 and TRBJ2-7; D gene ambiguous. The CDR3 contains 12 residues. V gave up 2 bases and J gave up 1 base, with 6 bases separating them. Germline V gives CDR1 GTSNPN, CDR2 SVGIG (reference sequence). The CDR3: CAWSIQSYEQYF. As DNA, the CDR3 is TGTGCCTGGAGTATCCAGTCCTACGAGCAGTACTTC.

This clone was recorded a few times. The chain is built from TRBV7-8 and TRBJ2-7; 10 positions match TRBD1. CDR3 size: 16 residues. The junction had 15 bases not matched to a gene; V was cut back by 5 bases and J by 8 bases. Germline V gene sequence: CDR1 SGHVS, CDR2 FQNEAQ. CDR3 coding DNA: TGTGCCAGCAGCACCTCTCGTCGGACAGGGGGGATAAAGCAGTACTTC. The encoded protein is CASSTSRRTGGIKQYF. Full variable domain (outside the CDR3, taken from reference TRBV7-8 and TRBJ2-7): GAGVSQSPRYKVAKRGQDVALRCDPISGHVSLFWYQQALGQGPEFLTYFQNEAQLDKSGLPSDRFFAERPEGSVSTLKIQRTQQEDSAVYLCASSTSRRTGGIKQYFGPGTRLTVT.

The V and J genes are TRBV28 and TRBJ1-2; 9 bases are a match to TRBD1. The CDR3 spans 17 residues. Per the germline V gene, CDR1 is MDHEN and CDR2 is SYDVKM. With 5 bases clipped from V and 4 bases from J, the junction kept 14 bases outside the gene matches. CDR3 sequence: CASSPRQGVASRYGYTF. Here the CDR3 DNA reads TGTGCCAGCAGTCCGAGACAGGGGGTCGCCTCCCGCTATGGCTACACCTTC.

A few counts support this clone. This sequence joins TRBV27 and TRBJ1-3; 7 bases are a match to TRBD1. Germline trimming cut 3 bases from V and 0 bases from J; bases unmatched to any gene: 11. The CDR3 loop spans 18 amino acids. Germline V gene sequence: CDR1 MNHEY, CDR2 SMNVEV (reference sequence). CDR3 in amino acids: CASSLTPTTGFSGNTIYF. The DNA for the CDR3 is TGTGCCAGCAGTTTGACCCCGACGACAGGGTTCTCTGGAAACACCATATATTTT.

V and J are TRBV28 and TRBJ2-7, with 7 bases matching TRBD2. V shed 6 bases and J 5 bases; nucleotides not matched to a gene: 10. Per the germline V gene, CDR1 is MDHEN and CDR2 is SYDVKM. The CDR3 loop spans 14 amino acids. The CDR3 DNA reads TGTGCCAGCAGGTTCGCTGGCGGGAGAAACGAGCAGTACTTC. This translates into CASRFAGGRNEQYF. The full variable domain, with the rest looked up from reference TRBV28 and TRBJ2-7, is DVKVTQSSRYLVKRTGEKVFLECVQDMDHENMFWYRQDPGLGLRLIYFSYDVKMKEKGDIPEGYSVSREKKERFSLILESASTNQTSMYLCASRFAGGRNEQYFGPGTRLTVT.

The J gene is TRBJ1-2, the V gene TRBV18, with D possibly matching TRBD1 (6 bases). Germline V gene lookup returns CDR1 KGHSH and CDR2 LQKENI. This CDR3 has 14 amino acids. V lost 2 bases to trimming and J lost 8 bases, with 15 bases between them. The CDR3 sequence: CASSPRQEMKGYTF. In nucleotides, the CDR3 is TGTGCCAGCTCACCAAGACAGGAGATGAAAGGCTACACCTTC.

This clone was counted only a few times. The rearrangement uses TRBV25-1 and TRBJ2-7; 12 bases are a match to TRBD2. The CDR3 covers 17 residues. V shed 2 bases and J 7 bases; nucleotides not matched to a gene: 12. Per the germline V gene, CDR1 is MGHDK and CDR2 is SYGVNS. The chain's CDR3 is CASSETRGLAGSEEQYF. The DNA of the CDR3 is TGTGCCAGCAGTGAAACTAGAGGACTAGCGGGATCTGAGGAGCAGTACTTC.

This clone was detected only once. The chain carries TRBV28 and TRBJ1-1; 8 bases are a match to TRBD1. CDR1 is MDHEN and CDR2 is SYDVKM in the germline V gene. The CDR3 runs 14 residues. Trimming at V came to 4 bases and at J to 5 bases, leaving 6 bases not matched to a gene. DNA for the CDR3: TGTGCCAGCAGTTACGGGACAGGTGGGACTGAAGCTTTCTTT. Protein product: CASSYGTGGTEAFF.

This clone occurred a few times. This chain uses TRBV7-3 with TRBJ1-1; D is perhaps TRBD1 (6 bases). The V and J ends lost 1 base and 5 bases respectively, with 14 bases between them. Germline CDR1 is SGHTA and CDR2 is FQGTGA. The CDR3 sequence is 15 residues long. The chain's CDR3 is CASSLSGGMDTEAFF. In DNA form, the CDR3 reads TGTGCCAGCAGCTTAAGCGGGGGCATGGATACTGAAGCTTTCTTT.

V gene TRBV19 combines with J gene TRBJ1-3; D is unresolved. V lost 5 bases and J 0 bases, leaving 11 bases between the germline ends. The germline V gene has CDR1 LNHDA and CDR2 SQIVND (reference sequence). The CDR3 runs 15 residues. This CDR3 is CASSQERISGNTIYF. The CDR3 DNA reads TGTGCCAGTAGTCAGGAGCGGATCTCTGGAAACACCATATATTTT.

The chain carries TRBV6-5 and TRBJ2-1; D might be TRBD2 (6 bases). V was cut by 11 bases and J by 6 bases, with 17 bases left in between. The CDR3 is made up of 13 amino acids. Per germline, CDR1 MNHEY and CDR2 SVGAGI. The CDR3 here is CAGRGLGFNEQFF. The DNA of the CDR3 is TGTGCCGGACGGGGGTTAGGTTTCAATGAGCAGTTCTTC.

The V gene is TRBV6-1, the J gene TRBJ2-4; TRBD2 matches 11 bases. CDR1 and CDR2 (germline): MNHNS, SASEGT. CDR3 length equals 15 residues. V was pared by 1 base and J by 7 bases, with 3 bases of the junction left unmatched. In DNA, the CDR3 is TGTGCCAGCAGTGAAGATACTAGCGGGAGTAACATTCAGTACTTC. Its translation: CASSEDTSGSNIQYF.

This chain connects TRBV5-6 to TRBJ1-3; the D gene is possibly TRBD1 (5 bases). This CDR3 is 14 amino acids long. The ends were cut back, 1 base at V and 3 bases at J, with 8 bases in the middle. The V gene's germline CDR1 is SGHDT and CDR2 YYEEEE. The CDR3, as DNA: TGTGCCAGCAGCTTGTTACAGGTTGGAAACACCATATATTTT. Protein product: CASSLLQVGNTIYF.

V is TRBV1 and J is TRBJ2-7; the table's D call TRBD2 went unverified against the DNA. TRBV1 corresponds to a pseudogene. The CDR3 sequence is 14 residues long. The CDR3 is CTVTQLGRANEQYF. CDR3 bases: TGCACCGTCACTCAGTTAGGGCGGGCGAACGAGCAGTACTTC.

The chain combines TRBV10-1 with TRBJ2-3, with 14 nucleotides matching TRBD2. The CDR3 length is 17 residues. J lost 5 bases, V lost 4 bases, and 8 bases had no gene match. Germline lookup yields CDR1 WNHNN and CDR2 SYGVQD (reference sequence). The CDR3 DNA follows: TGCGCCAGCAGTGTTGGGGGGACTAGCGGGAGTGGAGATACGCAGTATTTT. It encodes CASSVGGTSGSGDTQYF.

V is TRBV7-6 and J is TRBJ2-3; the D gene is possibly TRBD2 (5 bases). Germline lookup yields CDR1 SGHVS and CDR2 FNYEAQ. Trimming pared 2 bases from V and 6 bases from J, leaving 15 bases between. This CDR3 has 15 residues. CDR3 coding DNA: TGTGCCAGCAGCTTATTGGTCTCCCCGGGGGATACGCAGTATTTT. Its translation: CASSLLVSPGDTQYF.

This clone is a singleton in its sample. This rearrangement joins TRBV28 to TRBJ2-5, with D possibly being TRBD2 (6 bases). CDR1 is MDHEN and CDR2 is SYDVKM in the germline V gene. V gave up 8 bases and J gave up 1 base, with 14 bases separating them. CDR3 length: 14 residues. The CDR3 bases are TGTGCCAGCGGCCTTCCCGGGGGCCAAGAGACCCAGTACTTC. Protein sequence: CASGLPGGQETQYF.

This clone occurred a few times. The genes are TRBV4-3 and TRBJ2-3; D uncertain. Germline loops: CDR1 LGHNA, CDR2 YSLEER. The germline V and J ends were trimmed by 1 base and 6 bases, with 17 bases remaining between them. This CDR3 is 16 amino acids long. The CDR3 nucleotides read TGCGCCAGCAGCCAAGGACCAACCTACCACGGGGATACGCAGTATTTT. Residues: CASSQGPTYHGDTQYF.